What follows is one T cell receptor (beta chain) and its context. Two replicates per tumor sample, mostly from 4.8 ug of genomic DNA. Sequencing was performed with immunoSEQ multiplex PCR; in TCRdb, only in-frame clones are kept and a portion is missing. The table has 7,000 to 8,500 clones, about 54% seen once. These oral cavity squamous cell carcinomas were HPV-negative and locally advanced. These data originate in a study of neoadjuvant anti-PD-1 for oral cavity cancer. Study-level background: Non-progressing patients received a fourth nivolumab dose near day 43, then surgery on days 50-56.

Germline V gene lookup returns CDR1 LNHDA and CDR2 SQIVND (reference sequence). V dropped 5 bases and J dropped 3; count of bases not matched to a gene: 7. The CDR3 consists of 16 residues. The V call is TRBV19, the J call TRBJ1-4, with 9 nucleotides matching TRBD1. This clonotype was sampled from a person aged 35-79 years with oral cavity squamous cell carcinoma. The sequences come from tumor tissue, collected before nivolumab (anti-PD-1) treatment. The CDR3 nucleotides read TGTGCCAGTAGTCCCAGGACAGGGGACCCTAATGAAAAACTGTTTTTT. Translated: CASSPRTGDPNEKLFF.